This TCR beta chain was sequenced during a study of blood T cell repertoires in COVID-19. On the study more broadly: Samples representing acute and convalescent COVID-19 were sourced from the United States, Italy and Spain.

In regard to this clone: The sample holds other DNA sequences that translate to the same CDR3.

Assay: immunoSEQ multiplex PCR; the TCRdb copy retains only in-frame clones and omits some. Of approximately 200,000 clones listed, under 90% were seen once; the top ten hold 10% to 13%. V lost 2 bases to trimming and J lost 3 bases, with 5 bases between them. This CDR3 is built from 13 residues. Specimen: peripheral blood. The sequence was collected from a woman older than 75 with COVID-19, enrolled during active disease. The chain combines TRBV12-3 or TRBV12-4 with TRBJ1-5, with D uncertain. CDR3 region: CASSLTDNQPQHF. The DNA for the CDR3 is TGTGCCAGCAGTTTAACAGACAATCAGCCCCAGCATTTT.